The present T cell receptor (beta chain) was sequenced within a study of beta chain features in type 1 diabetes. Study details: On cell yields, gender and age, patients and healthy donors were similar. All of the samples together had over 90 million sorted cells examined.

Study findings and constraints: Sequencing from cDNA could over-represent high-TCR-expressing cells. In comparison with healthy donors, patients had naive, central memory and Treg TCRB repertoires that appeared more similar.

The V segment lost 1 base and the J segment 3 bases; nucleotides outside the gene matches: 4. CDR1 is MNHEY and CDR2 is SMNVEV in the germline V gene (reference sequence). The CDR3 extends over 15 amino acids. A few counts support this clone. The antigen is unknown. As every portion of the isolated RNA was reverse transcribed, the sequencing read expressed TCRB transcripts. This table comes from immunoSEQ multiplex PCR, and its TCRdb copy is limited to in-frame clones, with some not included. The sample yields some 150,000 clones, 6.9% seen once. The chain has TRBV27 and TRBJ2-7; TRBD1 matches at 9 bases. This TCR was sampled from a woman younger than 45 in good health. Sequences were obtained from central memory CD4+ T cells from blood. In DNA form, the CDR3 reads TGTGCCAGCAGTTTATTCGTGACAGGGGGCTACGAGCAGTACTTC. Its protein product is CASSLFVTGGYEQYF.